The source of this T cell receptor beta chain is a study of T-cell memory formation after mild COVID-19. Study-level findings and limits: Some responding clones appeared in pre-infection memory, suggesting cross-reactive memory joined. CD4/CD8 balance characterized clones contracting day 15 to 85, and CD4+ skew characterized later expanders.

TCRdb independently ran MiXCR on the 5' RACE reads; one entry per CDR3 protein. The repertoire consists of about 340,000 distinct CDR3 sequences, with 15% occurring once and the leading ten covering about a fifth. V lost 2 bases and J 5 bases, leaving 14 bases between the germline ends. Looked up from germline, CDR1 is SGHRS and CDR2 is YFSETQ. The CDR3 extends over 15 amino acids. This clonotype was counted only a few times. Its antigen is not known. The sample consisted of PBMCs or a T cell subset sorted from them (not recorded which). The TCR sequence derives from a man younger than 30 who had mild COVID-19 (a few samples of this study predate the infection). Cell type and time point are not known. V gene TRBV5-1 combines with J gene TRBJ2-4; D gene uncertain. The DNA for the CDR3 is TGCGCCAGCAGCTTCCTCCGGGCCGGGCAAAACATTCAGTACTTC. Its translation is CASSFLRAGQNIQYF.